Presented here are 24 T cell receptor beta chains from one specimen sequenced in a study of vaccination effects on CD4 cells after COVID-19. Generated by immunoSEQ multiplex PCR, the TCRdb table keeps only in-frame clones and is missing some. The top ten clones hold 2% to 2.5% of a sample with about 72,000 clones, around 77% of them seen once. A 10-day culture period preceded the isolation of CD4+ T cells. These receptors have no identified antigens. This specimen consisted of CD4+ T cells from PBMCs cultured without peptide, obtained before COVID-19 vaccination. These receptors originate from a human donor who received a COVID-19 vaccine.

The chain combines TRBV2 with TRBJ2-5; D perhaps matches TRBD1 (6 bases). Trimming pared 5 bases from V and 2 bases from J, leaving 15 bases between. Germline CDR1 reads SNHLY; CDR2 reads FYNNEI. The CDR3 length is 15 residues. Here the CDR3 DNA reads TGTGCCAGCAGTTTCAACGGACAGCCACAAGAGACCCAGTACTTC. Its protein product is CASSFNGQPQETQYF.

The rearrangement uses TRBV19 and TRBJ1-5; no reliable D call. The CDR3 has 14 residues. Trimming pared 3 bases from V and 5 bases from J, leaving 11 bases between. Germline CDR1 reads LNHDA; CDR2 reads SQIVND (reference sequence). In DNA form, the CDR3 reads TGTGCCAGTAGTATCGTCGGCTGGGATCAGCCCCAGCATTTT. It codes for CASSIVGWDQPQHF.

This chain links TRBV19 with TRBJ1-5; D uncertain. The CDR3 extends over 15 amino acids. Germline CDR1 LNHDA, CDR2 SQIVND (reference sequence). V lost 5 bases and J lost 4, with 15 bases in between. The CDR3 DNA is TGTGCCAGTAGTCCCTCGGGTTTGGGGAATCAGCCCCAGCATTTT. Translated, it gives CASSPSGLGNQPQHF.

The V and J genes are TRBV9 and TRBJ2-3, with D possibly matching TRBD1 (6 bases). Germline CDR1 and CDR2: SGDLS and YYNGEE. The CDR3 length is 13 residues. The V end was cut by 7 bases, the J end by 1 base, with 10 bases between. CDR3 sequence reads: CASARQGTDTQYF. CDR3 DNA: TGTGCCAGCGCCCGACAGGGCACAGATACGCAGTATTTT.

The V and J genes are TRBV7-2 and TRBJ2-2; D remains ambiguous. Trimming removed 5 bases from V and 5 bases from J, with 12 bases in between. The CDR3 runs 14 residues. The germline CDR1 and CDR2 sequences are SGHTA and FQGNSA. Here the CDR3 reads CASSKPLSTGELFF. CDR3 DNA: TGTGCCAGCAGCAAACCCCTATCTACCGGGGAGCTGTTTTTT.

CDR3 DNA sequence: TGTGCAAGTCGCTCCGGACAGGTTAGAAGTTCACCCCTCCACTTT. Protein product: CASRSGQVRSSPLHF. The chain has TRBV12-2 and TRBJ1-6; the table gives TRBD1 as D, unverified against the DNA. TRBV12-2 is listed as a pseudogene. The CDR3 is 15 amino acids.

This chain connects TRBV24-1 to TRBJ1-5; maybe TRBD1 (5 bases). The length of the CDR3 is 15 residues. V was cut by 4 bases and J by 1 base, with 10 bases left in between. Looked up from germline, CDR1 is KGHDR and CDR2 is SFDVKD. DNA for the CDR3: TGTGCCACCAGTGACCCCCGGGGCAGCAATCAGCCCCAGCATTTT. It is translated as CATSDPRGSNQPQHF.

The chain has TRBV5-1 and TRBJ1-1, with D perhaps TRBD1 (5 bases). This CDR3 has 13 amino acids. Trimming took off 4 bases at V and 5 bases at J, with 12 bases between the two ends. Germline CDR1 SGHRS, CDR2 YFSETQ. The CDR3 DNA sequence: TGCGCCAGCAGCCCCCCGACAGTTACTGAAGCTTTCTTT. It encodes CASSPPTVTEAFF.

This chain joins TRBV7-8 and TRBJ1-1, with 7 bases matching TRBD1. J gave up 5 bases and V 6 bases, and 12 bases lay outside the gene matches. The germline gives CDR1 SGHVS, CDR2 FQNEAQ. CDR3 size: 15 residues. CDR3 DNA sequence: TGTGCCAGCAGGTATACGAGGGACAGTCTAACTGAAGCTTTCTTT. Its protein is CASRYTRDSLTEAFF.

The rearrangement links TRBV19 to TRBJ1-2; 11 nucleotides agree with TRBD1. V gave up 3 bases and J gave up 7 bases; unmatched junction bases: 1. CDR1 is LNHDA and CDR2 is SQIVND in the germline V gene (reference sequence). CDR3 length: 13 residues. CDR3 amino acids: CASSIGTGGGYTF. Here the CDR3 DNA reads TGTGCCAGTAGTATTGGGACAGGGGGTGGCTACACCTTC.

J is TRBJ1-1 and V is TRBV28; D is unclear. The V end lost 6 bases, the J end lost 5 bases, and 16 bases lay between the germline ends. Germline V gene data show CDR1 as MDHEN and CDR2 as SYDVKM. The CDR3 contains 14 residues. The DNA for the CDR3 is TGTGCCAGCAGCCCCACACCTAGGCGGACTGAAGCTTTCTTT. Encoded protein: CASSPTPRRTEAFF.

The chain couples TRBV6-4 to TRBJ2-1, with a weak D call TRBD2 (6 bases). Trimming removed 4 bases from V and 7 bases from J, with 14 bases in between. CDR3 length: 14 amino acids. The germline gives CDR1 MRHNA, CDR2 SNTAGT. The CDR3 bases are TGTGCCAGCAGTGTCGTGGGTGGGGGGAATGAGCAGTTCTTC. Amino acid sequence: CASSVVGGGNEQFF.

This chain connects TRBV10-3 to TRBJ2-5; TRBD2 is a possible D gene (6 bases). V gave up 11 bases and J gave up 1 base, with 14 bases separating them. CDR1 and CDR2 (germline): ENHRY, SYGVKD. The CDR3 length is 13 residues. This CDR3 reads CAARAGIQETQYF. CDR3 DNA sequence: TGTGCCGCTCGGGCGGGGATCCAAGAGACCCAGTACTTC.

This clone has a single count. The gene calls are TRBV28 and TRBJ2-3, with 12 bases lining up with TRBD1. The CDR3 totals 16 residues. CDR1 and CDR2 (germline): MDHEN, SYDVKM. The V gene end was trimmed by 6 bases and the J gene end by 7 bases; junction bases not matched to a gene: 11. The CDR3 loop reads CASSSGGGQGAHTQYF. CDR3 DNA sequence: TGTGCCAGCAGCTCTGGAGGGGGACAGGGGGCGCATACGCAGTATTTT.

The chain is built from TRBV6-4 and TRBJ1-6, with D uncertain. The V end lost 4 bases, the J end lost 6 bases, and 10 bases lay between the germline ends. This CDR3 region has 14 residues. The germline V gene encodes CDR1 MRHNA and CDR2 SNTAGT. The chain's CDR3 is CASSATDGNSPLHF. The CDR3 DNA is TGTGCCAGCAGTGCCACGGACGGTAATTCACCCCTCCACTTT.

This chain joins TRBV5-1 and TRBJ2-5; possible D gene TRBD1, 6 bases. CDR3 length: 14 residues. V gave up 1 base and J gave up 3 bases, with 10 bases separating them. The germline gives CDR1 SGHRS, CDR2 YFSETQ. The CDR3 is CASSLWTDEETQYF. For the CDR3, the DNA is TGCGCCAGCAGCTTGTGGACAGATGAAGAGACCCAGTACTTC. Together with reference TRBV5-1 and TRBJ2-5, the CDR3 gives the full variable domain: KAGVTQTPRYLIKTRGQQVTLSCSPISGHRSVSWYQQTPGQGLQFLFEYFSETQRNKGNFPGRFSGRQFSNSRSEMNVSTLELGDSALYLCASSLWTDEETQYFGPGTRLLVL.

The chain uses TRBV19 and TRBJ2-2; possible D gene TRBD1, 6 bases. The CDR3 is 15 residues long. CDR1 and CDR2 (germline): LNHDA, SQIVND (reference sequence). Trimming left V 4 bases short and J 5 bases short, with 14 bases between. CDR3 DNA sequence: TGTGCCAGTAGTACCAGGGGCACAGGGACCGGGGAGCTGTTTTTT. This sequence encodes CASSTRGTGTGELFF.

The chain links TRBV5-4 to TRBJ2-1; D is possibly TRBD2 (5 bases). The CDR3 has 14 amino acids. Looked up from germline, CDR1 is SGHNT and CDR2 is YYREEE (reference sequence). Trimming took off 4 bases at V and 4 bases at J, with 12 bases between the two ends. CDR3 sequence (DNA): TGTGCCAGCAGCCCGGACTTACCATACAATGAGCAGTTCTTC. Translated: CASSPDLPYNEQFF.

The J gene is TRBJ1-2, the V gene TRBV5-4; perhaps TRBD1 as D (5 bases). Germline V CDR1 and CDR2: SGHNT, YYREEE (reference sequence). Trimming took 3 bases from V and 1 from J, leaving 19 bases between them. The CDR3 covers 17 residues. The CDR3 loop is CASSSPQGGALNYGYTF. CDR3 nucleotide sequence: TGTGCCAGCAGCTCCCCTCAGGGTGGAGCTCTTAACTATGGCTACACCTTC.

The chain carries TRBV24-1 and TRBJ1-5, with 7 positions matching TRBD1. The CDR3 is 15 residues long. J was trimmed by 3 bases and V by 9 bases; bases with no gene match: 10. Germline-derived CDR1 and CDR2 are KGHDR and SFDVKD. The DNA for the CDR3 is TGTGCCACCTACCTGGGGGGACAGACCAATCAGCCCCAGCATTTT. Protein product: CATYLGGQTNQPQHF.

The V gene is TRBV4-1, the J gene TRBJ2-5; no clear D. The ends were cut back, 2 bases at V and 4 bases at J, with 11 bases in the middle. Germline CDR1 is MGHRA and CDR2 is YSYEKL. The CDR3 loop spans 14 amino acids. This CDR3 is CASSQLAVGETQYF. The CDR3 DNA reads as TGCGCCAGCAGCCAACTTGCCGTTGGAGAGACCCAGTACTTC.

The chain uses TRBV6-5 and TRBJ2-4; 11 nucleotides line up with TRBD1. V lost 6 bases, J lost 5 bases, and 3 bases stayed unmatched. CDR3 length: 14 amino acids. From germline, CDR1 is MNHEY and CDR2 SVGAGI. CDR3: CASSWDRGENIQYF. In DNA, the CDR3 is TGTGCCAGCAGCTGGGACAGGGGGGAAAACATTCAGTACTTC.

The table lists this clone with a few counts. The chain couples TRBV18 to TRBJ2-2; TRBD1 matches at 9 bases. Germline loops: CDR1 KGHSH, CDR2 LQKENI. V shed 1 base and J 1 base; nucleotides not matched to a gene: 7. The CDR3 has 18 amino acids. The CDR3 DNA is TGTGCCAGCTCACCACTTTACGGGACAGGGAGGAACACCGGGGAGCTGTTTTTT. This codes for CASSPLYGTGRNTGELFF.

V gene TRBV5-5 combines with J gene TRBJ2-5, with TRBD1 matching over 9 bases. Germline CDR1 SGHKS, CDR2 YYEKEE (reference sequence). The ends lost 4 bases at V and 4 bases at J; junction bases unmatched: 8. The length of the CDR3 is 15 residues. The CDR3 region is CASSPRTGVLETQYF. CDR3 nucleotide sequence: TGTGCCAGCAGCCCCCGGACAGGGGTGTTAGAGACCCAGTACTTC.